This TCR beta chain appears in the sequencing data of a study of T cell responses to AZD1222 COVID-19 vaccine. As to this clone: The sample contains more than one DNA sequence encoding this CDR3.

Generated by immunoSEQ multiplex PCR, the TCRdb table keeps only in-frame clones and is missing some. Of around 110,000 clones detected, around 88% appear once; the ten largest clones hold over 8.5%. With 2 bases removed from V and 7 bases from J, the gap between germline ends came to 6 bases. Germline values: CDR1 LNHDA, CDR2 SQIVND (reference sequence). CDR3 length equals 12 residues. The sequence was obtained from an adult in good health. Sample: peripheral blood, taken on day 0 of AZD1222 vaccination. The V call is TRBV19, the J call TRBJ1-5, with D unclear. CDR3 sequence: CASSISGQPQHF. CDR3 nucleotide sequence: TGTGCCAGTAGTATATCGGGGCAGCCCCAGCATTTT.